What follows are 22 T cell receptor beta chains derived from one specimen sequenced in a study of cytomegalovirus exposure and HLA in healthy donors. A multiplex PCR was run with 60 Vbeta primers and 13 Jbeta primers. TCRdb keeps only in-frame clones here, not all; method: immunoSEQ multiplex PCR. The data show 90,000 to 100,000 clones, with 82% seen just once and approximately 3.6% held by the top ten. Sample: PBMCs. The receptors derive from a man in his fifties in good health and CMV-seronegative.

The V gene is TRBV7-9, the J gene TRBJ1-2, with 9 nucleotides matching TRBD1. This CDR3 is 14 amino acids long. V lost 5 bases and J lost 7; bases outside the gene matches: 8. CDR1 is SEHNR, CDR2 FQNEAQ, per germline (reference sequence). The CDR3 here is CASSPGTGRGGYTF. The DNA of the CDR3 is TGTGCCAGCAGCCCCGGGACAGGGCGCGGTGGCTACACCTTC.

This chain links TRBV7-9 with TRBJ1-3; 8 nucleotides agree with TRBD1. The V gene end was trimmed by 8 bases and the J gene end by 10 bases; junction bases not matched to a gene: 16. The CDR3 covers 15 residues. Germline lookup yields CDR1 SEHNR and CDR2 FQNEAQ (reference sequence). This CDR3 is CASPAPGQEARTIYF. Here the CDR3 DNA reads TGTGCCAGCCCCGCCCCGGGACAGGAGGCAAGGACCATATATTTT.

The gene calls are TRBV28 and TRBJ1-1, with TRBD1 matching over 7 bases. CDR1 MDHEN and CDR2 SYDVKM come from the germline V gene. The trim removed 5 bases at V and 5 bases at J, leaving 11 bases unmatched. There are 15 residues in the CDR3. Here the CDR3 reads CASSPPDRAKTEAFF. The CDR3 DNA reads TGTGCCAGCAGTCCCCCAGACAGGGCCAAGACTGAAGCTTTCTTT.

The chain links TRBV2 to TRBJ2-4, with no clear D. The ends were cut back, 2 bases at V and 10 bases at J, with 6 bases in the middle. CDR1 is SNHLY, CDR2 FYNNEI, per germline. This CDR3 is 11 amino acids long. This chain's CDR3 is CASSERVIQYF. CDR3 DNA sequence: TGTGCCAGCAGTGAACGGGTGATTCAGTACTTC. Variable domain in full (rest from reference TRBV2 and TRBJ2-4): EPEVTQTPSHQVTQMGQEVILRCVPISNHLYFYWYRQILGQKVEFLVSFYNNEISEKSEIFDDQFSVERPDGSNFTLKIRSTKLEDSAMYFCASSERVIQYFGAGTRLSVL.

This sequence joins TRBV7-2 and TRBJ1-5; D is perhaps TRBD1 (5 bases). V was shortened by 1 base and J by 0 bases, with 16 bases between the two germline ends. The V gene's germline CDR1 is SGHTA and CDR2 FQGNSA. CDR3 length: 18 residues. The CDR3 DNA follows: TGTGCCAGCAGCTTAGGGAGGGGCGAAGGCTATAGCAATCAGCCCCAGCATTTT. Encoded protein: CASSLGRGEGYSNQPQHF.

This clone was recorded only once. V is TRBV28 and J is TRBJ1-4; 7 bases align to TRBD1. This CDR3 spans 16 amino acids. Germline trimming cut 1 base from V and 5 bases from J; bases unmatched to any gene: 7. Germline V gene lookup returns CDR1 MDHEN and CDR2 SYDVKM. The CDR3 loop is CASSLFRGVPNEKLFF. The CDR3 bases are TGTGCCAGCAGTTTATTCAGGGGGGTACCGAATGAAAAACTGTTTTTT.

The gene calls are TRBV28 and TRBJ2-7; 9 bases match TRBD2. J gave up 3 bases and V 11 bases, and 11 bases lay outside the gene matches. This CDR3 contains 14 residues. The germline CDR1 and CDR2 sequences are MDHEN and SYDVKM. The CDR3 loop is CAAQGLAGNYEQYF. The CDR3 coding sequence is TGTGCCGCCCAGGGGCTAGCGGGGAACTACGAGCAGTACTTC.

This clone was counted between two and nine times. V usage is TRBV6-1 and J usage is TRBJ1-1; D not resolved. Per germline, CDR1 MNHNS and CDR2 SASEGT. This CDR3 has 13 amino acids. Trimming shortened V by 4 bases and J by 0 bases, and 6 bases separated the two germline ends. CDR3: CASSGTVNTEAFF. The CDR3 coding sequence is TGTGCCAGCAGTGGAACGGTGAACACTGAAGCTTTCTTT.

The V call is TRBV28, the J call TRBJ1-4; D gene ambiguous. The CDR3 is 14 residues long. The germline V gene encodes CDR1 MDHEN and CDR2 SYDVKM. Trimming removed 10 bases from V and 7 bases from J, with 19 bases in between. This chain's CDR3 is CAITSGREGEKLFF. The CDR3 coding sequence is TGTGCCATCACCTCCGGGAGAGAGGGTGAAAAACTGTTTTTT. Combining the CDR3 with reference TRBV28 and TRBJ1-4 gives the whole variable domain DVKVTQSSRYLVKRTGEKVFLECVQDMDHENMFWYRQDPGLGLRLIYFSYDVKMKEKGDIPEGYSVSREKKERFSLILESASTNQTSMYLCAITSGREGEKLFFGSGTQLSVL.

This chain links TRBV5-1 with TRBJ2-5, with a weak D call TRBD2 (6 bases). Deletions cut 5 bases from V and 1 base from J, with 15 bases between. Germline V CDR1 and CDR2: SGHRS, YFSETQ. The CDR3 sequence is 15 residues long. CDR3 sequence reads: CASSPRAGPQETQYF. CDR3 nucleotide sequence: TGCGCCAGCAGTCCCCGGGCGGGACCCCAAGAGACCCAGTACTTC.

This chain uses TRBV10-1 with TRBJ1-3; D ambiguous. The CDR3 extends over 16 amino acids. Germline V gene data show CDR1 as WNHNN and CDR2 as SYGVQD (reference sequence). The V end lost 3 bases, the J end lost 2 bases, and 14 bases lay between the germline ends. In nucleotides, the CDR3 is TGCGCCAGCAGTGAATCGTGGGTTGAGGCTGGAAACACCATATATTTT. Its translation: CASSESWVEAGNTIYF.

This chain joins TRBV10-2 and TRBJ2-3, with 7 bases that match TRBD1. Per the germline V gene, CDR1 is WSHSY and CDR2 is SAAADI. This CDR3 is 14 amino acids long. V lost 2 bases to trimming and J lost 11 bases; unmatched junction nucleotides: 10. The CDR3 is CASSERGPRDRQYF. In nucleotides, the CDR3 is TGCGCCAGCAGTGAGCGAGGACCCCGGGACAGGCAGTATTTT.

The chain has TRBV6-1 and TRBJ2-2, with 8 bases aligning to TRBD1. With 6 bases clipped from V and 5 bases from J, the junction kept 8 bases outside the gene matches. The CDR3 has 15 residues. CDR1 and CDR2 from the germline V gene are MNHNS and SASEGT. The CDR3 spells CASRGDRGDTGELFF. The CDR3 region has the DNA TGTGCCAGCAGGGGTGACAGGGGAGATACCGGGGAGCTGTTTTTT.

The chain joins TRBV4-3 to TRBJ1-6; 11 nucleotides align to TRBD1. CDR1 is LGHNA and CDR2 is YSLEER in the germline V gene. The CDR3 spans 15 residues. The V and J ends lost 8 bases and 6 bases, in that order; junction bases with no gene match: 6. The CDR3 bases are TGCGCCAGCCAGTCAGGGACAGGGGGTAATTCACCCCTCCACTTT. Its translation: CASQSGTGGNSPLHF.

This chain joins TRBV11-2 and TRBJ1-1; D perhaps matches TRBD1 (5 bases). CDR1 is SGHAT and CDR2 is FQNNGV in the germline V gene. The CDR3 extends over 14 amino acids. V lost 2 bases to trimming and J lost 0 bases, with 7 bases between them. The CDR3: CASSLQGMNTEAFF. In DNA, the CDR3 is TGTGCCAGCAGCTTACAGGGTATGAACACTGAAGCTTTCTTT.

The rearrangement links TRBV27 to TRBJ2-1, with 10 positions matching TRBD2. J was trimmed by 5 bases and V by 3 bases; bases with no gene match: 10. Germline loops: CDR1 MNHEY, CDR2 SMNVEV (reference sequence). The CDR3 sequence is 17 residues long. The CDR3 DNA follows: TGTGCCAGCAGTTTTGAGGTAGCGGGAGGATTTAACAATGAGCAGTTCTTC. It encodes CASSFEVAGGFNNEQFF.

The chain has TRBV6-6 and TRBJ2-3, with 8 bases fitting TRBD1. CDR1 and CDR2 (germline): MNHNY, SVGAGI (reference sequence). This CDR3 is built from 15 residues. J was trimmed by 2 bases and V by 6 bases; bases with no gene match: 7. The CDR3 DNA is TGTGCCAGCAGGTTGACAGGGGAAGCCACAGATACGCAGTATTTT. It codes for CASRLTGEATDTQYF.

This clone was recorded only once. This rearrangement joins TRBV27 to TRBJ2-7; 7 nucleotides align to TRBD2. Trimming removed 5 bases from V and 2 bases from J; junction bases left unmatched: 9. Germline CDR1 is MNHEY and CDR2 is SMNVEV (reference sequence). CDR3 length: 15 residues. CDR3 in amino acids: CASSPSGLSAYEQYF. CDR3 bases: TGTGCCAGCAGTCCATCGGGACTATCCGCCTACGAGCAGTACTTC.

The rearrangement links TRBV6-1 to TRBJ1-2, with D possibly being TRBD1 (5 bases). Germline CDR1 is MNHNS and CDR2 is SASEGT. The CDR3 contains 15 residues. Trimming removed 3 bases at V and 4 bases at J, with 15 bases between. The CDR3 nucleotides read TGTGCCAGCAGTGACTTCGCAGGGAGGTCCTATGGCTACACCTTC. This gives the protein CASSDFAGRSYGYTF.

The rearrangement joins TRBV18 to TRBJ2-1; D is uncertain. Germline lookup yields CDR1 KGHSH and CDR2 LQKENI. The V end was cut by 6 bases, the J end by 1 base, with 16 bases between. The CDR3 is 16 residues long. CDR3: CASSDRWASSYNEQFF. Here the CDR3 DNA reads TGTGCCAGCTCGGATCGGTGGGCCTCTTCCTACAATGAGCAGTTCTTC.

The CDR3 is CASSPPGTLFVFF. CDR3 DNA: TGTGCCAGCAGCCCACCAGGAACACTTTTCGTTTTCTTT. The V call is TRBV7-3, the J call TRBJ1-1; D is ambiguous. With 5 bases removed from V and 13 bases from J, the gap between germline ends came to 20 bases. The CDR3 is made up of 13 amino acids. Germline lookup yields CDR1 SGHTA and CDR2 FQGTGA.

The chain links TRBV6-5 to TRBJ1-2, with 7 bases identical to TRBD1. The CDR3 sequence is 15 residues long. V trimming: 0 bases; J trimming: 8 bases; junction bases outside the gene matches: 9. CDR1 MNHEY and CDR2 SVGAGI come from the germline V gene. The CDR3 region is CASSYSRDSPWGYTF. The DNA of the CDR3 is TGTGCCAGCAGTTACTCCCGGGACAGCCCTTGGGGCTACACCTTC.